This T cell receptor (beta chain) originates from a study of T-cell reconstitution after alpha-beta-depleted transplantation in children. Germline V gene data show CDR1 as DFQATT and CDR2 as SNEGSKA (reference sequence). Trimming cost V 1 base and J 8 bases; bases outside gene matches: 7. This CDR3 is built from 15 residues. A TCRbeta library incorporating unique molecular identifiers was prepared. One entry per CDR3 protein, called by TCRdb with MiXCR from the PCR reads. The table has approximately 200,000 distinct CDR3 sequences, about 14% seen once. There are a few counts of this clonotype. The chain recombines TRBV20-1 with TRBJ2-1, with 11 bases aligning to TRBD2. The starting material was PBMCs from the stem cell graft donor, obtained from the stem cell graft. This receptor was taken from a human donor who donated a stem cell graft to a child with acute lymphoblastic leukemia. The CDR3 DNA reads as TGCAGTGCTAGAGTATTGACTAGCGGGACCTATGAGCAGTTCTTC. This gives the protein CSARVLTSGTYEQFF.